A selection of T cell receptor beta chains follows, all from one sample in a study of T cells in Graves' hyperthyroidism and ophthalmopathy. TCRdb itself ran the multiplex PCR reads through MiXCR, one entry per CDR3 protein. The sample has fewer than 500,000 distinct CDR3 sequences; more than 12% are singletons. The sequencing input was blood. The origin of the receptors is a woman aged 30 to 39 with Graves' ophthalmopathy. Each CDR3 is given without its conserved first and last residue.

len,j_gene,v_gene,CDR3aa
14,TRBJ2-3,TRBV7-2,ASSSQSGISTDTQY
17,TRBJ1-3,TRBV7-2,ASSLVVGISSFSGNTIY
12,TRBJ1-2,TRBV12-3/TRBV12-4,ASSLYGQGRGYT
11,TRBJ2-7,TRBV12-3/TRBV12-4,ASSSHDSYEQY
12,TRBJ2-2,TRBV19,ASSFIMDTGELF
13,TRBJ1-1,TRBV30,ASRPGGWDNTEAF
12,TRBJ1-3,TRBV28,ASSFTGGKNTIY
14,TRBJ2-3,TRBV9,ASSETGGAGTDTQY
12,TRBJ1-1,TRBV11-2,ASSFRRVGSEAF
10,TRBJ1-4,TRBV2,ASSFGNEKLF
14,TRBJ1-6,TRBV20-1,SARAGVSTTLSPLH
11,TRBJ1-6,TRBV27,ASSSGLQGGLH
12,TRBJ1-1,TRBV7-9,ASSSRDSANRAF
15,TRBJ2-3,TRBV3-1,ASSRWTSGVSADTQY
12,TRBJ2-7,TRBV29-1,SARGSGSSYEQY
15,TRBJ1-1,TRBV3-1,ASSQVKFRVKNTEAF
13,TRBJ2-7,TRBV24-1,ATSPGGADWWEQY
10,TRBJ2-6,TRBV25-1,ASNDRANVLT
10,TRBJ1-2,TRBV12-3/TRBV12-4,ASSLFPFGYT
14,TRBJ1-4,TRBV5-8,ASSLEGVRVNEKLF
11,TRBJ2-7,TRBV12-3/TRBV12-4,ASRRTGFFEQY
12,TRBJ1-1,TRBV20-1,SATGGGERTEAF
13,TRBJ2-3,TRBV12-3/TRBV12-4,ASSPGTSHTDTQY
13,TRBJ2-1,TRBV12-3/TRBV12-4,ASRNPPPTDNEQF
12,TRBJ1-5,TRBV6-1,ASLRTGVGQPQH
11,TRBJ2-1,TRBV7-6,ASSLGQGDEQF
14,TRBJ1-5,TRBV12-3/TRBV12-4,ASSPSGPISNQPQH
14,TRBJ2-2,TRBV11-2,ASSLGIAGGPGELF
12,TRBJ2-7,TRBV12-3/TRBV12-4,ASSARDRAYEQY
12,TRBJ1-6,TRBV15,ATSREPENSPLH
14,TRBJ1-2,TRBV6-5,ASSYGKGAGGHGYT
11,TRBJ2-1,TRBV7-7,ASSFKPNNEQF
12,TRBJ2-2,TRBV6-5,ASSYLQNTGEPF
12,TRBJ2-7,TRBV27,ATQSGGFSYEQY
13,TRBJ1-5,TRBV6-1,ASSPGHYSNQPQH
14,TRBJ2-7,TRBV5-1,ASSLDGHPLGHEQY
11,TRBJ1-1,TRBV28,ASSLTGDTEAF
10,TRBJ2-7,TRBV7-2,ASSSVRYEQY
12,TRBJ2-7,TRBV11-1,ASSLIDQGSEQY
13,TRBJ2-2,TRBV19,ASGTATANTGELF
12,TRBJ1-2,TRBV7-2,ASTSEGSRYGYT
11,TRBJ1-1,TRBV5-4,ASSLDRAAGAF